This TCR beta chain stems from a study of cytomegalovirus exposure and HLA in healthy donors (dated by TCRdb to 2016 to 2017). Describing the broader study: According to an earlier analysis of 550 to 750 of the donors, roughly 180 million T cells yielded 117 million unique TCR beta sequences and approximately 300 Gb of sequence data. Approximately 310 gigabases of sequencing data and 75 million to 85 million unique TCR sequences made up an early release that covered 640 HLA-typed donors. Of the roughly 420 genotyped donors, 81% were placed in the genetic ancestry cluster associated with self-reported Caucasian donors. The study aimed to test whether signatures of past pathogen exposure could be identified by cataloging public T cell receptors. The study profiled the T cell repertoires of hundreds of subjects by immunosequencing and related them to cytomegalovirus serostatus. Besides the first cohort of about 730 subjects, a separate validation cohort made up of over 95 different subjects was used. To predict cytomegalovirus infection status, the study combined high-throughput TCR immunosequencing, statistical association of individual TCRs with disease status, and machine learning. In a later analysis, previously published TCR beta repertoires from 550 to 700 donors were re-analyzed and high-resolution HLA genotyping was added so that TCR occurrence patterns could be studied. Rather than drawing on any new phenotypic data, the later analysis identified candidate immune exposures from TCR beta sequences and the way those sequences occurred across donors. To decide whether each TCR beta V gene segment behaved as functional or pseudogenic, an earlier analysis of 587 of the donors relied on high-throughput TCR beta sequencing. Alongside the repertoire data, information on donor age, sex, ethnicity and CMV serostatus was compiled. A later genetic analysis took genome-wide SNP genotypes for 398 of the 666 donors and used that subset as a discovery cohort. All discovery cohort repertoires had been generated using a single sequencing platform. Class I and class II HLA loci were covered by the typing at four-digit resolution. Typing coverage varied by locus: about 629-630 donors for A, B, C, DRB1 and DQB1; under 550 for DQA1; approximately 610 for DPA1; roughly 450 for DPB1. Because of strong linkage in the cohort, four to six DR-DQ haplotypes were treated as single units for association and clustering. Across approximately 400 genotyped donors of the cohort, an average of roughly 230,000 unique TCR beta nucleotide sequences per donor were sequenced, and roughly 17% of those sequences were non-productive. Overall study outcomes, separate from this receptor: A further reported finding was that TCR beta sequences accurately predicted the HLA-A and HLA-B alleles for most subjects in the first cohort. In a later analysis, the rate of TCR association differed among HLA loci, with DRB1 alleles having the most associated TCRs and HLA-C alleles having the fewest. Because some donors lacked HLA typing at each locus, the association tests relied only on the typed subset. According to the authors, the approach could potentially be generalized to other disease states and immunological phenotypes. Specific HLA alleles were associated with more than 15,000 TCR beta sequences at a false discovery rate of 0.05 in a later analysis. Presence/absence analyses assumed roughly uniform sequencing depth across donors, an assumption that may not hold. Correlated functional status among segregating V segments might reflect linkage disequilibrium, but an unknown experimental factor could not be ruled out. An association between a missense DCLRE1C variant and V-gene and J-gene trimming of TCR beta chains was found in a later genetic analysis and replicated in an independent cohort. Across donors, most TCR sequences were observed very rarely, whereas some public TCRs were present in many individuals. In a later analysis, most CMV-associated TCR beta chains were found to appear HLA-restricted, with HLA associations seemingly driven largely by CMV exposure. Assigning TCR associations to individual alleles was difficult when HLA alleles, especially DR and DQ, strongly co-occurred. A group of highly shared sequence variants was considered likely to be a technical artifact of the sequencing pipeline. Compared with equally common non-associated chains, HLA-associated TCR beta chains in a later analysis were more clonally expanded and had lower generation probabilities. The earlier analysis of 450 to 700 of the donors excluded roughly 17 rarely observed V segments, including chromosome 9 orphons, because counts were too low. In vitro tests confirmed that a few of the cytomegalovirus-associated TCR beta chains recognize cytomegalovirus antigens. In both the original and validation cohorts, the classifier was reported to diagnose cytomegalovirus status with high specificity and sensitivity. Because the 87-base-pair reads could not distinguish some IMGT-functional V segments, including TRBV6-2 and TRBV6-3, those segments were excluded. An earlier analysis of around 540 of the donors showed that most TCR beta V segments appeared in productive rearrangements either about 87% or about 30% of the time, which broadly matched IMGT annotations. The only immune exposure information available for the cohort was CMV serostatus. Only TCR beta chains were sequenced in this cohort, and the absence of alpha or paired-chain data limited detectable features. In a later genetic analysis, fewer N-insertions in productive TCRs were reported among donors in an Asian-associated ancestry cluster than the 666-donor mean. The study listed 164 TCR beta chains as associated with cytomegalovirus. According to a later analysis, parvovirus B19, influenza, CMV and Epstein-Barr virus appeared linked to several top co-occurrence clusters.

In total, approximately 610 healthy bone marrow donors made up the cohort. Cohort members were all nominally healthy when sampled, although unrecorded immune exposures were likely present. The donor tested CMV seronegative, placing the donor among the roughly 350 seronegative members of the cohort. Each donor provided a peripheral blood sample, and peripheral blood mononuclear cells were used for TCR beta sequencing. Genomic DNA extraction from the blood cell samples was performed with the Qiagen DNeasy Blood Extraction Kit. Of note for this clone: It lacks a known antigen. No quality values exist for individual bases; no much larger clone is one base distant.

The receptor library was made with the immunoSEQ multiplex PCR assay. The multiplex PCR relied on a mix of 60 forward primers for TCR Vbeta segments and 13 reverse primers for TCR Jbeta segments. The CDR3 region of rearranged TCR beta genes was amplified from genomic DNA by a multiplex PCR assay. The amplified TCR beta libraries were sequenced on the Illumina HiSeq System as 87-base-pair reads. In the source study's methods: Across the roughly 700 repertoires, a later analysis counted approximately 83 million unique TCR beta chains, approximately 10 million of which were shared by at least two donors. Raw reads were error-corrected and collapsed into unique sequences by a nearest-neighbor algorithm in which closely related sequences were merged to remove PCR and sequencing errors. Alignment of CDR3 sequences to IMGT reference sequences was used to assign V, D and J gene segments. For a sequence to be retained, a match of at least six nucleotides was required to both a V gene segment and a J gene segment. Rearrangements were classified as productive when the CDR3 lacked stop codons and remained in frame with V and J, and all other rearrangements were classified as non-productive. CDR3 was defined according to IMGT convention as the region running from the second conserved V-encoded cysteine to the conserved J-encoded phenylalanine. The earlier analysis of 500 to 600 of the donors excluded sequences that lacked an unambiguous match to a single V gene segment. In an earlier analysis of 450 to 700 of the donors, V segments were called functional above 56.7% productive rearrangements and were called segregating when the between-donor standard deviation exceeded 5%. A statistical classification framework was built for diagnosing cytomegalovirus status from the catalog of TCR beta chain sequences. In a later analysis, V and J genes were assigned by comparing TCR nucleotide sequences against IMGT/GENE-DB human TR gene sequences. A later analysis assigned CDR3 sequences and most-parsimonious VDJ recombination scenarios with the TCRdist pipeline. A later analysis defined each TCR beta chain by its CDR3 amino acid sequence plus V-gene family, and excluded reads lacking a unique V-gene family. In a later analysis, 450 to 600 highly shared, low-generation-probability nucleotide sequences were removed to address suspected cross-contamination and a sequencing artifact. In a later analysis, a clonal expansion index for each public chain was calculated from normalized within-repertoire ranks of inferred template counts. In a later analysis, generation probabilities were computed with a VDJ recombination model fitted to out-of-frame rearrangements, and the resulting probabilities were checked against IGoR. Hypergeometric tests were used in a later analysis to score TCR-TCR, TCR-HLA and TCR-CMV co-occurrence, with a repertoire-size bias correction applied to the TCR pairs. To estimate false discovery rates, a later analysis permuted the HLA or CMV assignments 20 times. In a later analysis, co-occurring TCRs were grouped using DBSCAN, and TCRdist sequence similarity was added for clustering within HLA-allele-positive subsets. Repertoires with fewer than 30,000 or more than 120,000 public chains were left out of co-occurrence clustering, as were about 5 repertoires with anomalous nucleotide sharing. TCRdb took over this immuneACCESS table, retaining in-frame rearrangements with V and J assigned. Such tables are incomplete; in checked studies, under half of the missing clones stem from an unresolved V gene, and the remainder is unexplained. V, J and clone size reflect that table, while D and trimming were determined from the DNA. The sample records some 200,000 clones, approximately 84% of which are singletons. Roughly 0.58% of the sample is in the top ten clones.

The CDR3 spans 15 residues, from the cysteine through the phenylalanine. Only the CDR3 DNA is retained, 45 bases long and in frame from the first base. Trimming at the junction amounts to 1 base on V and 4 bases on J, and the germline ends lie 14 bases apart. Per the germline V gene, SGHRS is the CDR1 and YFSETQ is the CDR2. The specimen sequenced was PBMCs. Recombination joined TRBV5-1 with TRBJ1-1; a tentative D match to TRBD1 spans 6 bases. The TCR sequence derives from a woman in her thirties or forties in good health and CMV-seronegative. The base sequence is TGCGCCAGCAGCTTGCTGGGGGCGACCCTCACTGAAGCTTTCTTT. It translates as CASSLLGATLTEAFF.